These T cell receptor beta chains were read from a single sample in a study of immune evolution from preneoplasia to lung adenocarcinoma. Clones were sequenced by immunoSEQ multiplex PCR, and TCRdb holds only the in-frame ones, with some missing. The sample shows about 5,000 clones, under 80% of them seen only once. Sequencing used FFPE minimally invasive lung adenocarcinoma tissue. The origin of the receptors is a person aged 65 to 85 with lung adenocarcinoma. The conserved cysteine and the conserved F or W are not part of the CDR3 here. Size is stated for part of the rows, as once, few or many counts, or as a class when the clone is expanded.

. TRBJ1-5 TRBV6-5 ASSYTTGVDQPQH
. TRBJ2-1 TRBV9 ASSVGGGLLNEQF
. TRBJ2-3 TRBV7-6 ASSLGTVPVGDTQY
. TRBJ1-3 TRBV5-1 ASSSPSAGKNTIY
. TRBJ2-7 TRBV6-5 ASSPRRDSYEQY
. TRBJ1-2 TRBV7-8 ASSPGQGRGGYT
. TRBJ2-7 TRBV5-1 ASSLAREDEQY
. TRBJ2-1 TRBV11-2 ASSLDRAGEQF
. TRBJ2-7 TRBV5-6 ASSRAGGAYEQY
. TRBJ2-1 TRBV7-3 ASSLGARNEQF
. TRBJ2-1 TRBV19 ASSISLAGMGEQF
. TRBJ2-3 TRBV7-6 ASSRGGWGNTDTQY
. TRBJ2-7 TRBV6-1 ASSDLTYEQY
. TRBJ1-3 TRBV30 AWTGPSGNTIY
large TRBJ2-3 TRBV28 ASSLVAGGTDTQY
. TRBJ1-4 TRBV28 ASSPGGANEKLF
. TRBJ1-5 TRBV25-1 ASSQTGNNQPQH
. TRBJ2-1 TRBV11-3 ASSGSGRIKGEQF
. TRBJ2-1 TRBV2 ASSHPGRMHEQF
. TRBJ2-7 TRBV9 ASSVGAGTYDEQY
. TRBJ2-1 TRBV2 ASSERLDNEQF
. TRBJ1-5 TRBV6-5 ASSYKGDQPQH
. TRBJ2-7 TRBV2 ASSTGVNYEQY
once TRBJ2-2 TRBV5-1 ASSPRTSGRSGGELF
. TRBJ2-1 TRBV10-3 AISGGQDTMEQF
. TRBJ1-1 TRBV10-2 ASSIRVDTEAF
. TRBJ2-5 TRBV19 ASSKRLAGVGPTVETQY
. TRBJ2-2 TRBV7-7 ASSLILNTGELF
few TRBJ1-3 TRBV19 ASSAGRYSGNTIY
once TRBJ2-7 TRBV6-5 ASSYSRTGDSYEQY
few TRBJ1-2 TRBV19 ASSAGRDSYT
. TRBJ2-5 TRBV5-4 ASSSMTSGRGETQY
. TRBJ2-5 TRBV19 ASSILAGGRETQY
. TRBJ2-2 TRBV6-4 ASSFTGGDTGELF
few TRBJ2-5 TRBV7-8 ASSTGTSGIRGETQY
. TRBJ1-2 TRBV29-1 SVADSPGPNYGYT
. TRBJ1-1 TRBV5-1 ASRPVQGVNIEAF
. TRBJ2-5 TRBV5-1 ASSSSLREGLETQY
. TRBJ2-3 TRBV29-1 SVIKAGGSTDTQY
. TRBJ2-3 TRBV19 ASSIEGGDTQY
few TRBJ2-6 TRBV11-3 ASSVGNSGANVLT